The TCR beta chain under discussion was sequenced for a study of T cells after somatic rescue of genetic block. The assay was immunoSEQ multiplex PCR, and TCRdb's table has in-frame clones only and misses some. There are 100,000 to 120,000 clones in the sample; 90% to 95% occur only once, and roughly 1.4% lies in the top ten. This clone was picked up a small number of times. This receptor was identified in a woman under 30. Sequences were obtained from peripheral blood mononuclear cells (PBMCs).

This CDR3 reads CASSQGQGRVDQPQHF. The CDR3 bases are TGTGCCAGCAGCCAGGGACAGGGGCGGGTGGATCAGCCCCAGCATTTT. The genes are TRBV9 and TRBJ1-5, with 10 bases fitting TRBD1. CDR1 and CDR2 from the germline V gene are SGDLS and YYNGEE. The CDR3 sequence is 16 residues long. The V segment lost 4 bases and the J segment 5 bases; nucleotides outside the gene matches: 9.